One sample yielded the 5 T cell receptor beta chains listed below, sequenced in a study of T cell responses to AZD1222 COVID-19 vaccine. Sequencing used immunoSEQ multiplex PCR; TCRdb keeps in-frame clones, though not all of them. The sample records about 140,000 clones, more than 80% being singletons. The sequences come from peripheral blood, collected 28 days after the second dose of the MenACWY control vaccine. The source is an adult who received the MenACWY meningococcal vaccine as a control.

CDR3 protein: CASSQDLTGWTTEAFF. The CDR3 DNA follows: TGCGCCAGCAGCCAAGATCTGACAGGGTGGACCACTGAAGCTTTCTTT. The rearrangement uses TRBV4-3 and TRBJ1-1, with TRBD1 matching 7 bases. Germline V gene lookup returns CDR1 LGHNA and CDR2 YSLEER. V lost 0 bases, J lost 4 bases, and 8 bases stayed unmatched. The CDR3 is 16 amino acids.

The rearrangement uses TRBV19 and TRBJ1-2, with 7 bases matching TRBD1. V was clipped by 8 bases and J by 2 bases; unmatched bases: 5. Per germline, CDR1 LNHDA and CDR2 SQIVND (reference sequence). The CDR3 has 13 residues. As DNA, the CDR3 is TGTGCCAGTGACCCGGGACAGAACTATGGCTACACCTTC. Translation gives CASDPGQNYGYTF. Complete variable domain (other parts from reference TRBV19 and TRBJ1-2): DGGITQSPKYLFRKEGQNVTLSCEQNLNHDAMYWYRQDPGQGLRLIYYSQIVNDFQKGDIAEGYSVSREKKESFPLTVTSAQKNPTAFYLCASDPGQNYGYTFGSGTRLTVV.

CDR3 bases: TGCGCCAGCAGGGAAACCGGGACTATAAACACCGGGGAGCTGTTTTTT. This gives the protein CASRETGTINTGELFF. V and J are TRBV5-1 and TRBJ2-2; 7 bases are shared with TRBD2. In germline, CDR1 is SGHRS, CDR2 YFSETQ. CDR3 length: 16 residues. Trimming took 5 bases from V and 2 from J; bases not matched to a gene: 9.

This chain connects TRBV12-3 or TRBV12-4 to TRBJ1-5; D is uncertain. With 3 bases removed from V and 1 base from J, the gap between germline ends came to 4 bases. This CDR3 has 13 amino acids. CDR3 in DNA: TGTGCCAGCAGTTTCGGAAGCAATCAGCCCCAGCATTTT. Translation: CASSFGSNQPQHF.

This clone was detected only once. The V and J genes are TRBV7-2 and TRBJ2-1; 16 bases fit TRBD2. Germline lookup yields CDR1 SGHTA and CDR2 FQGNSA. The trim removed 5 bases at V and 7 bases at J, leaving 11 bases unmatched. This CDR3 contains 18 residues. CDR3 sequence: CASSIPGLAGGFRNEQFF. CDR3 in DNA: TGTGCCAGCAGCATCCCGGGACTAGCGGGGGGGTTCCGGAATGAGCAGTTCTTC.